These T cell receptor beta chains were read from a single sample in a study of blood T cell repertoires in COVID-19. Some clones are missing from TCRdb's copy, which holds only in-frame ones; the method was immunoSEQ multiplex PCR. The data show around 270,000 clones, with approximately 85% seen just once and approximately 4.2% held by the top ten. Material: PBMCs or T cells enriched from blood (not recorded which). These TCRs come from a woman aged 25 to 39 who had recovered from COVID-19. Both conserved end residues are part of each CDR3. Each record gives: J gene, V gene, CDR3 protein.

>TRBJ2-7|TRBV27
CASSLGTGSYEQYF
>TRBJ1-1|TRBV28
CASSFPSDRPDWDTEAFF
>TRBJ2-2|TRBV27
CASSLRYPGNTGELFF
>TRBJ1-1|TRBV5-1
CASSLALGGRQNTEAFF
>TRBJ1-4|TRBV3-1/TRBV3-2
CASSQEAIRRGKLFF
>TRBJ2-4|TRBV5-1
CASSLARGVLAKNIQYF
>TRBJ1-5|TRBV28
CASRPTGRAQPQHF
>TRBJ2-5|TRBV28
CASLQSGAGETQYF
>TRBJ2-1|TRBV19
CASSIMAGGPSGPFF
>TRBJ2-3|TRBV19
CASSIGGGGQGVTDTQYF
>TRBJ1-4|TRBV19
CASSQRTVGNEKLFF
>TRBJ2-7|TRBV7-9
CASSPFRGGSYEQYF
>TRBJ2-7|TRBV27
CASSTVEGYEQYF
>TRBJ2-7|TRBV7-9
CASSLSPGYEQYF
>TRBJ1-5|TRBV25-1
CASSEWGGQPQHF
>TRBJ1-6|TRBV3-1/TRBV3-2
CASSQGGQRNSPLHF